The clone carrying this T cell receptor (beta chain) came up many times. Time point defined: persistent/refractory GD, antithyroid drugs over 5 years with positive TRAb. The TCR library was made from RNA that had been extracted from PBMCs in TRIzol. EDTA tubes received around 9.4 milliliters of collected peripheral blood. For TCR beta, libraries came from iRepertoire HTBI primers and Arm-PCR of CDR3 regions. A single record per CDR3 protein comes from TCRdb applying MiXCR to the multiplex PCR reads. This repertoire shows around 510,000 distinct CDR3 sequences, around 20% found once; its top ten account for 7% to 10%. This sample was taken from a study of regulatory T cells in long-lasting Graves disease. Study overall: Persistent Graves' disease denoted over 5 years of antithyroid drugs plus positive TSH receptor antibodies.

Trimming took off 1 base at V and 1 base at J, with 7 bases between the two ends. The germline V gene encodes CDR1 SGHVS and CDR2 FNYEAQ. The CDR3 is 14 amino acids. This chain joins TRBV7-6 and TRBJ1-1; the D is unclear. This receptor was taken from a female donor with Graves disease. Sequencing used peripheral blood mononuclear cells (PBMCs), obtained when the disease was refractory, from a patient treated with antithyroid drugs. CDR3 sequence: CASSLVPENTEAFF. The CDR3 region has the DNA TGTGCCAGCAGCTTAGTTCCGGAGAACACTGAAGCTTTCTTT.